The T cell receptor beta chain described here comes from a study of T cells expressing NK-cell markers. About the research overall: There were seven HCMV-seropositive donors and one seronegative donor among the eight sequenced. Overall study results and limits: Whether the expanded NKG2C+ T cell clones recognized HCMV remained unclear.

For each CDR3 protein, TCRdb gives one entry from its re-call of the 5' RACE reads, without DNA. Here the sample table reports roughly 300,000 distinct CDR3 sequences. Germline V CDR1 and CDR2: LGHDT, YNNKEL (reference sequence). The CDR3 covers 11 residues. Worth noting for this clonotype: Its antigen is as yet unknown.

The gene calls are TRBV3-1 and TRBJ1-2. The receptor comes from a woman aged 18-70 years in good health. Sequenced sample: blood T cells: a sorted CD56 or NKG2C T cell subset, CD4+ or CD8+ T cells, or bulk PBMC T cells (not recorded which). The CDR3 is CASSQEGGYTF.